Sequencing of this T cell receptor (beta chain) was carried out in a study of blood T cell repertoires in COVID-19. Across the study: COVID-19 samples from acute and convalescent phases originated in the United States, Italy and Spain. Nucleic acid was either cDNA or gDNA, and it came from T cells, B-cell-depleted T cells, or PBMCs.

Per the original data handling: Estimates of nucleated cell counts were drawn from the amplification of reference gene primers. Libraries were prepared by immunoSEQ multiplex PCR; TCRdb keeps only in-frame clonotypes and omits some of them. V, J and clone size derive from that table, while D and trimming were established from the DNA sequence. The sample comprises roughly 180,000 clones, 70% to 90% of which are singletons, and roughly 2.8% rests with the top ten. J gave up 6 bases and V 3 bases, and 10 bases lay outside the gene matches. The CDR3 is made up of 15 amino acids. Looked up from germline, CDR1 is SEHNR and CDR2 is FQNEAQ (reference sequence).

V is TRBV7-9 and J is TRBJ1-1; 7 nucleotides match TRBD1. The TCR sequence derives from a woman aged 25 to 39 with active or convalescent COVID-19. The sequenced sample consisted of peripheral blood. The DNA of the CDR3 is TGTGCCAGCAGCTTTTCCGGACAGGCTAGAGCTGAAGCTTTCTTT. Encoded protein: CASSFSGQARAEAFF. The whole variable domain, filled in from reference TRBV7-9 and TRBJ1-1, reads DTGVSQNPRHKITKRGQNVTFRCDPISEHNRLYWYRQTLGQGPEFLTYFQNEAQLEKSRLLSDRFSAERPKGSFSTLEIQRTEQGDSAMYLCASSFSGQARAEAFFGQGTRLTVV.